Sequencing of this TCR beta chain was carried out in a study of OX40 agonist ivuxolimab in advanced cancers. Produced via immunoSEQ multiplex PCR; TCRdb's table is partial and in-frame only. The repertoire holds roughly 80,000 clones, with about 83% as singletons. The CDR3 has 15 residues. J lost 6 bases, V lost 3 bases, and 9 bases had no gene match. CDR1 is KGHSH, CDR2 LQKENI, per germline. Source: CD4+ or CD8+ T cells sorted from blood, taken in a trial of the OX40 agonist ivuxolimab. V gene TRBV18 combines with J gene TRBJ2-7; TRBD1 matches 9 bases. This sequence was found in an adult with an advanced solid tumor such as melanoma, head and neck, liver or kidney cancer. The CDR3 is CASSPSPGQGSEQYF. CDR3 DNA sequence: TGTGCCAGCTCACCTAGCCCGGGACAGGGATCCGAGCAGTACTTC.